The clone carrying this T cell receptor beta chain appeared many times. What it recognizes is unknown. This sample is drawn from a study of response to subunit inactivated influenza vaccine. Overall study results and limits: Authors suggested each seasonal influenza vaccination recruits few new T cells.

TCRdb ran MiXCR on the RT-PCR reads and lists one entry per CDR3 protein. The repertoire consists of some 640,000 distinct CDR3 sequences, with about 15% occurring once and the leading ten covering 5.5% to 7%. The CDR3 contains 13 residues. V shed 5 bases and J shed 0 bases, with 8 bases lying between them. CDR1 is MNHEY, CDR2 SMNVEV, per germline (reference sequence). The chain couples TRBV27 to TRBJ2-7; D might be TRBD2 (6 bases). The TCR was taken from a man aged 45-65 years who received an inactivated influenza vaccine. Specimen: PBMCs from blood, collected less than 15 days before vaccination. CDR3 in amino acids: CASSGGSSYEQYF. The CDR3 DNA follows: TGTGCCAGCAGTGGGGGGAGCTCCTACGAGCAGTACTTC.